This T cell receptor beta chain is from a study of blood T cell repertoires in COVID-19. Study at large: Donors in the United States, Italy and Spain gave samples during acute or convalescent COVID-19. The analysed material was cDNA or gDNA that came from T cells, B-cell-depleted T cells, or PBMCs.

This clone was found a few times. V was shortened by 5 bases and J by 8 bases, with 3 bases between the two germline ends. The CDR3 extends over 10 amino acids. In the source study's methods: By means of reference gene primer amplification, nucleated cell counts were estimated. This table comes from immunoSEQ multiplex PCR, and its TCRdb copy is limited to in-frame clones, with some not included. Clonal size and the V and J genes are those of that table, whereas D and trimming came from the DNA. This sample has roughly 250,000 clones; roughly nine tenths occur once, and the top ten carry approximately 12%.

The chain has TRBV12-3 or TRBV12-4 and TRBJ2-2; D gene unclear. This clonotype was sampled from a woman aged 30 to 39 with COVID-19, enrolled during active disease. The sequenced material came from peripheral blood. The CDR3 sequence is CASSLGELFF. The CDR3 DNA is TGTGCCAGCAGTCTAGGGGAGCTGTTTTTT.